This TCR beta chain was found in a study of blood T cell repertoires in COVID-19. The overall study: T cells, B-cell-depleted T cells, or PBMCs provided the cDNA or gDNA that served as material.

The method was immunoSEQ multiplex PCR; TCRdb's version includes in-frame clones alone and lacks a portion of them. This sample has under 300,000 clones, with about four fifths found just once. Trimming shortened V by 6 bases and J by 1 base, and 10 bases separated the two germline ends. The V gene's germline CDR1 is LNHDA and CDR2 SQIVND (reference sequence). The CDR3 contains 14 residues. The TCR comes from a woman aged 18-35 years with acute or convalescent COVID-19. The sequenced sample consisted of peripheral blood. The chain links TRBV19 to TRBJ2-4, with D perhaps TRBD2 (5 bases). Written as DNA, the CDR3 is TGTGCCAGTAGCCTGTCGGGGGCCAAAAACATTCAGTACTTC. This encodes CASSLSGAKNIQYF.